Shown below are 20 T cell receptor beta chains from a single sample sequenced in a study of human T cells and chemical hapten exposure. In TCRdb, the RACE reads were re-called with MiXCR into one record per CDR3 protein. The sample has around 75,000 distinct CDR3 sequences; approximately 12% are singletons. As to time point: patch test 1, 2 weeks after DPC sensitization. The treatment denotes: therapeutic diphenylcyclopropenone sensitization with weekly scalp DPC. The sequenced sample was whole blood, obtained in connection with sensitization to the hapten diphenylcyclopropenone (DPC). The receptors were gathered from a woman aged 55-69 years with alopecia areata. Some clones in this sample may be carry-over from other donors' samples.

V and J are TRBV7-2 and TRBJ2-1, with D maybe TRBD1 (5 bases). Germline loops: CDR1 SGHTA, CDR2 FQGNSA. The V end was cut by 5 bases, the J end by 9 bases, with 8 bases between. The CDR3 sequence is 11 residues long. CDR3 in amino acids: CASSNQGEQFF. Written as DNA, the CDR3 is TGTGCCAGCAGCAATCAGGGTGAGCAGTTCTTC.

This clonotype was seen at least ten times. This chain links TRBV5-1 with TRBJ2-1; either TRBD1 or TRBD2 may fit D (6 bases each). V dropped 2 bases and J dropped 12 bases, with 30 bases sitting between them. The germline V gene encodes CDR1 SGHRS and CDR2 YFSETQ. The CDR3 length is 18 residues. This CDR3 reads CASSLWSGDTIGGSGQFF. Here the CDR3 DNA reads TGCGCCAGCAGCTTATGGTCTGGGGACACCATCGGGGGCTCCGGGCAGTTCTTC. The full variable domain, its missing parts supplied by reference TRBV5-1 and TRBJ2-1, is KAGVTQTPRYLIKTRGQQVTLSCSPISGHRSVSWYQQTPGQGLQFLFEYFSETQRNKGNFPGRFSGRQFSNSRSEMNVSTLELGDSALYLCASSLWSGDTIGGSGQFFGPGTRLTVL.

This clonotype was counted ten times or more. This rearrangement joins TRBV6-2 or TRBV6-3 to TRBJ2-7; TRBD2 aligns across 8 bases. The CDR3 is made up of 14 amino acids. Germline values: CDR1 MNHEY, CDR2 SVGEGT. Trimming removed 4 bases from V and 6 bases from J; junction bases left unmatched: 8. CDR3 residues: CASSLAGGTSEQYF. The CDR3 DNA reads as TGTGCCAGCAGTTTGGCCGGAGGGACTAGCGAGCAGTACTTC.

V gene TRBV7-9 combines with J gene TRBJ1-5, with 10 bases aligning to TRBD1. The CDR3 totals 17 residues. With V trimmed by 4 bases and J by 0 bases, 6 bases remained unmatched. CDR1 and CDR2 from the germline V gene are SEHNR and FQNEAQ (reference sequence). The CDR3 protein is CASSSSTGGHSNQPQHF. The CDR3 region has the DNA TGTGCCAGCAGCTCATCGACAGGGGGCCATAGCAATCAGCCCCAGCATTTT.

This clonotype was detected a few times. This chain connects TRBV19 to TRBJ2-1; 9 bases fit TRBD2. This CDR3 region has 15 residues. The germline CDR1 and CDR2 sequences are LNHDA and SQIVND (reference sequence). The ends lost 8 bases at V and 3 bases at J; junction bases unmatched: 8. CDR3 sequence: CASSSPSGVYNEQFF. Written as DNA, the CDR3 is TGTGCCAGTTCTTCCCCTAGCGGGGTCTACAATGAGCAGTTCTTC.

This clonotype turned up a few times. V and J are TRBV19 and TRBJ2-7; 10 bases are shared with TRBD2. Germline values: CDR1 LNHDA, CDR2 SQIVND (reference sequence). This CDR3 region has 16 residues. After removal of 3 bases from V and 3 bases from J, the junction contained 8 bases not matched to a gene. The chain's CDR3 is CASSISLAGVRYEQYF. The CDR3 DNA sequence: TGTGCCAGTAGTATCTCGCTAGCGGGGGTTCGCTACGAGCAGTACTTC.

This clonotype was seen many times. This chain connects TRBV6-6 to TRBJ2-3, with D possibly TRBD2 on 7 matching bases. V was clipped by 7 bases and J by 8 bases, with 16 bases between them. CDR1 is MNHNY and CDR2 is SVGAGI in the germline V gene (reference sequence). There are 13 residues in the CDR3. This CDR3 is CASIGGGRGTQYF. The CDR3 region has the DNA TGTGCCAGCATTGGGGGGGGCCGGGGTACGCAGTATTTT.

The table lists this clonotype with many counts. The J gene is TRBJ2-3, the V gene TRBV29-1; D not certain. Germline values: CDR1 SQVTM, CDR2 ANQGSEA. Trimming took 3 bases from V and 3 from J, leaving 4 bases between them. The CDR3 spans 11 residues. This CDR3 is CSVEGTDTQYF. In DNA, the CDR3 is TGCAGCGTTGAGGGGACAGATACGCAGTATTTT.

The sample holds a few counts of this clonotype. The chain has TRBV15 and TRBJ2-7, with D possibly matching TRBD2 (6 bases). The V end was cut by 5 bases, the J end by 4 bases, with 15 bases between. Germline values: CDR1 LNHNV, CDR2 YYDKDF (reference sequence). CDR3 length: 14 amino acids. The CDR3, as DNA: TGTGCCACCAGCCTGGGGCTAGCGACGTACGAGCAGTACTTC. It yields the protein CATSLGLATYEQYF.

At least ten counts were recorded for this clonotype. V and J are TRBV20-1 and TRBJ1-4; a possible D gene is TRBD1 (5 bases). The germline V gene encodes CDR1 DFQATT and CDR2 SNEGSKA (reference sequence). Trimming took off 1 base at V and 10 bases at J, with 16 bases between the two ends. The length of the CDR3 is 14 residues. The chain's CDR3 is CSARVGGQGGKLFF. The DNA of the CDR3 is TGCAGTGCTAGAGTGGGCGGGCAGGGAGGAAAACTGTTTTTT.

The V gene is TRBV6-5, the J gene TRBJ2-3; a possible D gene is TRBD2 (5 bases). The ends were cut back, 6 bases at V and 5 bases at J, with 18 bases in the middle. The CDR3 runs 15 residues. In germline, CDR1 is MNHEY, CDR2 SVGAGI. The DNA for the CDR3 is TGTGCCAGCAGCAACCCCCCCGGGATGGAAGATACGCAGTATTTT. As protein: CASSNPPGMEDTQYF.

This clonotype was seen repeatedly, ten times or more. The chain employs TRBV12-5 and TRBJ2-5; D remains ambiguous. This CDR3 has 13 amino acids. Germline assignment: CDR1 LGHNT and CDR2 FRNRAP. Trimming pared 8 bases from V and 6 bases from J, leaving 16 bases between. CDR3 sequence reads: CASSPGPSQTQYF. The CDR3 DNA follows: TGTGCTAGTAGTCCGGGTCCTTCTCAGACCCAGTACTTC.

The rearrangement uses TRBV6-5 and TRBJ1-1, with D possibly being TRBD1 (6 bases). The CDR3 consists of 15 residues. The V end lost 2 bases, the J end lost 1 base, and 11 bases lay between the germline ends. CDR1 and CDR2 (germline): MNHEY, SVGAGI. The CDR3 region has the DNA TGTGCCAGCAGTTACGGGGGGGCCGGGAACACTGAAGCTTTCTTT. Translation gives CASSYGGAGNTEAFF.

There are many counts of this clonotype. The CDR3: CASSLSLAGASYEQYF. The CDR3 DNA reads TGTGCCAGCAGTTTATCCTTAGCGGGGGCATCCTACGAGCAGTACTTC. The chain joins TRBV27 to TRBJ2-7; 9 positions match TRBD2. Per the germline V gene, CDR1 is MNHEY and CDR2 is SMNVEV (reference sequence). CDR3 size: 16 residues. J gave up 1 base and V 0 bases, and 4 bases lay outside the gene matches.

The rearrangement links TRBV11-2 to TRBJ1-1; D gene ambiguous. V lost 5 bases and J 1 base, leaving 8 bases between the germline ends. The CDR3 is made up of 13 amino acids. Germline assignment: CDR1 SGHAT and CDR2 FQNNGV. The CDR3 DNA follows: TGTGCCAGCAGCGCGGACGGGAACACTGAAGCTTTCTTT. Its translation: CASSADGNTEAFF.

This clonotype was counted between two and nine times. V and J are TRBV3-1 and TRBJ2-2; the D call may be TRBD1 or TRBD2 (6 bases each). From germline, CDR1 is LGHDT and CDR2 YNNKEL (reference sequence). The length of the CDR3 is 15 residues. The V end was cut by 0 bases, the J end by 11 bases, with 16 bases between. The CDR3 spells CASSQEGGLLGELFF. DNA of the CDR3: TGTGCCAGCAGCCAAGAAGGGGGACTCTTAGGAGAGCTGTTTTTT.

This clonotype appeared many times. The V call is TRBV3-1, the J call TRBJ2-2; maybe TRBD1 (5 bases). V was clipped by 0 bases and J by 4 bases, with 9 bases between them. The CDR3 totals 15 residues. Germline assignment: CDR1 LGHDT and CDR2 YNNKEL (reference sequence). CDR3 in amino acids: CASSQEIRATGELFF. The CDR3 DNA is TGTGCCAGCAGCCAAGAGATCAGGGCCACCGGGGAGCTGTTTTTT.

This chain uses TRBV11-2 with TRBJ1-6; D is ambiguous. V was cut by 5 bases and J by 7 bases, with 6 bases left in between. The CDR3 totals 12 residues. The germline gives CDR1 SGHAT, CDR2 FQNNGV. The chain's CDR3 is CASSPANSPLHF. DNA of the CDR3: TGTGCCAGCAGCCCGGCCAATTCACCCCTCCACTTT.

There are many counts of this clonotype. This chain uses TRBV7-3 with TRBJ2-5, with 11 bases lining up with TRBD2. V lost 5 bases, J lost 3 bases, and 5 bases stayed unmatched. The CDR3 has 15 residues. Germline V gene lookup returns CDR1 SGHTA and CDR2 FQGTGA. CDR3 in amino acids: CASSPGTSGKETQYF. For the CDR3, the DNA is TGTGCCAGCAGCCCCGGGACTAGCGGCAAAGAGACCCAGTACTTC.

The chain uses TRBV18 and TRBJ1-6; no definite D call. The CDR3 has 14 amino acids. The V gene's germline CDR1 is KGHSH and CDR2 LQKENI. With 3 bases removed from V and 6 bases from J, the gap between germline ends came to 9 bases. CDR3 nucleotide sequence: TGTGCCAGCTCACCTGGACTCACTAATTCACCCCTCCACTTT. This encodes CASSPGLTNSPLHF.